The T cell receptor (beta chain) described here comes from a study of blood T cell repertoires in COVID-19. For the study at large: Material from acute and convalescent COVID-19 was sourced from the United States, Italy and Spain. Sources were T cells, B-cell-depleted T cells, or PBMCs; the material itself was cDNA or gDNA.

Original analysis: How many nucleated cells were present was estimated from reference gene primer amplification. Sequencing used immunoSEQ multiplex PCR; TCRdb keeps in-frame clones, though not all of them. V, J and clone size are taken as reported in that table, and D and trimming were inferred from the DNA itself. Here the sample spans tens of thousands of clones, around 86% being singletons. CDR1 MDHEN and CDR2 SYDVKM come from the germline V gene. The length of the CDR3 is 15 residues. V lost 5 bases and J lost 1; bases outside the gene matches: 3. The material sequenced was peripheral blood. The TCR was taken from a woman of 80 years or more with acute or convalescent COVID-19. The J gene is TRBJ2-1, the V gene TRBV28; 9 bases fit TRBD2. The CDR3 sequence: CASSPSGMSYNEQFF. CDR3 DNA: TGTGCCAGCAGTCCTAGCGGGATGTCCTACAATGAGCAGTTCTTC.